This T cell receptor (beta chain) comes out of a study of blood T cells in healthy people across ages. The use of a sample-barcoded 5' primer and a J-beta primer mix characterized a second PCR of about 7 to 12 cycles. MiXCR was run by TCRdb on the 5' RACE reads, yielding one entry per CDR3 protein. The sample gives hundreds of thousands of distinct CDR3 sequences, 49% of which show up once; around a third is in the top ten. From germline, CDR1 is SEHNR and CDR2 FQNEAQ (reference sequence). Trimming stripped 5 bases from V and 0 bases from J, with 8 bases between. This CDR3 region has 14 residues. This chain connects TRBV7-9 to TRBJ1-3; D remains unclear. The sequenced sample consisted of blood. This receptor was obtained from a woman aged 55-75 years in good health. CDR3 in DNA: TGTGCCAGCAGCCGCGTAACCTCTGGAAACACCATATATTTT. This sequence encodes CASSRVTSGNTIYF.